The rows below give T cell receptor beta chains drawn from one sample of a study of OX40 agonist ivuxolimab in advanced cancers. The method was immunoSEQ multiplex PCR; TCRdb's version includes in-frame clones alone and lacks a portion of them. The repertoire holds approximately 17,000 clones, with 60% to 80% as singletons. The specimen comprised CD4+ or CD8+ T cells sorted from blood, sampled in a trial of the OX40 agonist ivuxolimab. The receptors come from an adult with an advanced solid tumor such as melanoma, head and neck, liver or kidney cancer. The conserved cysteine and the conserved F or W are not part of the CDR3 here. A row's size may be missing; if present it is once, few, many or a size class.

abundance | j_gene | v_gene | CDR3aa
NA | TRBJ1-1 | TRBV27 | ASGAFDRGEAF
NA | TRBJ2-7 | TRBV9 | ASSVADGPYEQY
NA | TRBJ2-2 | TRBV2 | ASSERNTGELF
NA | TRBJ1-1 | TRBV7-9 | ASSLTDNTEAF
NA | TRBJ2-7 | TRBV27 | ASSLRDRGFYEQY
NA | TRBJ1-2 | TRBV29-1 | SVDTTDNYGYT
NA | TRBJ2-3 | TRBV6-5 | ASSYSVELAVDTQY
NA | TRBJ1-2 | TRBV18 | ASSPQGDGSYGYT
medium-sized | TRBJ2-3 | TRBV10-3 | AIRDRGRTDTQY
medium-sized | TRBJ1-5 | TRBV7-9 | ASSLKGEGGQPQH
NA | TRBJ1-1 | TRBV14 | ASSQVVDTEAF
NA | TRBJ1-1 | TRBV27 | ASSLSMGSNTEAF
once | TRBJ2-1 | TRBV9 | ASSPTVTLSSYNEQF
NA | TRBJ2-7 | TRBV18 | ASSPQGLAGGPPSHEQY
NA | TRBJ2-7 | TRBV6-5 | ASSYPDRGEQY
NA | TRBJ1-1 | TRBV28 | ATGQGGSGTEAF
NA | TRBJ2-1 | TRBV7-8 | ASSLPLAGRSYNEQF
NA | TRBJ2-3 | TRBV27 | ATIGVADTQY
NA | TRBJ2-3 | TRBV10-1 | ASSDEGVPDTQY
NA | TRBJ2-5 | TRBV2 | ASSVNSQETQY
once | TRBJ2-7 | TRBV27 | ASSWGVDRYEQY
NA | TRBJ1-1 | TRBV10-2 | ASRSDWGITEAF
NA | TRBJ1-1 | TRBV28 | ASSFRGTEAF
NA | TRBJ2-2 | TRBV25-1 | ASDGGTADTGELF
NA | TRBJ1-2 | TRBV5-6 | ASSLDGYGYT
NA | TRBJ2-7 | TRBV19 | ASSFGGSSYEQY
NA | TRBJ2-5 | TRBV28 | ASRPGQQETQY
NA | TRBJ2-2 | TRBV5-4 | ASSLELPAAWGTGELF
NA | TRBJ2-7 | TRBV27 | ASSLSRSGDEQY
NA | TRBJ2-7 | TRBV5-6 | ASSLQGPYEQY
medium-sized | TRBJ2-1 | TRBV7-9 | ASSPQTSGLNNEQF
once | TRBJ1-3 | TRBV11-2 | ASSLPTSGNTIY
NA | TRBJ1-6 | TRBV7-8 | ASSLGQGLASPLH
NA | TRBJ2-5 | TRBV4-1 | ASSLGTGGQETQY
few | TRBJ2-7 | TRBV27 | ASSLSPALSSYEQY
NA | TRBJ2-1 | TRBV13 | ASRTTSRAYNEQF
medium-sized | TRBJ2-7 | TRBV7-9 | ASSKMDSYYEQY
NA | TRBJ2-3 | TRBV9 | ASSAVWDLKTQY